Below, 11 T cell receptor beta chains from the same sample are listed, as sequenced in a study of identical twins. One entry per CDR3 protein, called by TCRdb with MiXCR from the 5' RACE reads. Of about 890,000 distinct CDR3 sequences in the sample, 9% to 15% were seen once. This same sample was also taken into another study, of yellow fever vaccine responses in identical twins.

Sequenced input: PBMCs. The source of these receptors is a woman between 18 and 30 years old in good health.

The chain combines TRBV5-1 with TRBJ1-2, with unresolved D. This CDR3 comprises 15 residues. Germline V gives CDR1 SGHRS, CDR2 YFSETQ. Trimming took 0 bases from V and 5 from J, leaving 14 bases between them. CDR3 sequence: CASSLGTGSGYGYTF. As DNA, the CDR3 is TGCGCCAGCAGCTTGGGCACGGGCTCGGGATATGGCTACACCTTC.

The chain links TRBV18 to TRBJ2-7; weak D call: TRBD1 (5 bases). CDR1 is KGHSH, CDR2 LQKENI, per germline. The CDR3 covers 14 residues. Trimming pared 0 bases from V and 3 bases from J, leaving 9 bases between. This chain's CDR3 is CASSPPRQSYEQYF. The CDR3, as DNA: TGTGCCAGCTCACCACCCAGACAGAGCTACGAGCAGTACTTC.

This clonotype has a count of ten or more. The rearrangement links TRBV5-1 to TRBJ2-3; 9 nucleotides line up with TRBD2. The CDR3 is made up of 15 amino acids. Unmatched junction bases numbered 1, after V lost 0 bases and J lost 2 bases. Germline lookup yields CDR1 SGHRS and CDR2 YFSETQ. The CDR3 bases are TGCGCCAGCAGCTTGGCTAGCGGGGCCACAGATACGCAGTATTTT. This encodes CASSLASGATDTQYF.

This clonotype was counted only a few times. The chain carries TRBV12-3 or TRBV12-4 and TRBJ2-7; 9 nucleotides agree with TRBD1. V dropped 6 bases and J dropped 1; count of bases not matched to a gene: 7. The CDR3 covers 15 residues. The CDR3 sequence: CASSPQGASSYEQYF. As DNA, the CDR3 is TGTGCCAGCAGCCCACAGGGGGCATCATCCTACGAGCAGTACTTC.

V is TRBV24-1 and J is TRBJ2-1, with 7 bases identical to TRBD2. In germline, CDR1 is KGHDR, CDR2 SFDVKD. The CDR3 has 16 residues. V lost 5 bases and J lost 3; bases outside the gene matches: 9. Written as DNA, the CDR3 is TGTGCCACCAGTGTACGAGAGGCGGGGGACTACAATGAGCAGTTCTTC. It translates to CATSVREAGDYNEQFF.

This chain links TRBV5-1 with TRBJ2-1, with TRBD2 matching over 10 bases. The germline V gene has CDR1 SGHRS and CDR2 YFSETQ. The V gene end was trimmed by 4 bases and the J gene end by 1 base; junction bases not matched to a gene: 8. The CDR3 is 17 residues long. Written as DNA, the CDR3 is TGCGCCAGCAGCCCGCGGACTAGCGGTACATCCTACAATGAGCAGTTCTTC. It is translated as CASSPRTSGTSYNEQFF.

This clonotype was counted a few times. The V call is TRBV7-2, the J call TRBJ2-1; 11 bases match TRBD1. The CDR3 is 16 amino acids. The trim removed 5 bases at V and 4 bases at J, leaving 7 bases unmatched. The germline V gene has CDR1 SGHTA and CDR2 FQGNSA. The CDR3 protein is CASSPGGQGVYNEQFF. Here the CDR3 DNA reads TGTGCCAGCAGCCCAGGGGGACAGGGGGTGTACAATGAGCAGTTCTTC.

The chain has TRBV5-6 and TRBJ2-7; maybe TRBD1 (5 bases). The germline V and J ends were trimmed by 2 bases and 0 bases, with 21 bases remaining between them. The germline V gene encodes CDR1 SGHDT and CDR2 YYEEEE. There are 18 residues in the CDR3. The CDR3 DNA reads TGTGCCAGCAGCTTAGGGCTTGAGACAGTAATAAGCTCCTACGAGCAGTACGTC. Amino acid sequence: CASSLGLETVISSYEQYV.

This clonotype was counted at least ten times. The rearrangement joins TRBV5-1 to TRBJ2-1, with D hard to call. The CDR3 consists of 16 residues. The V gene's germline CDR1 is SGHRS and CDR2 YFSETQ. The V and J ends lost 0 bases and 3 bases respectively, with 13 bases between them. This CDR3 reads CASSLALVAGYNEQFF. The CDR3 DNA reads as TGCGCCAGCAGCTTGGCTTTAGTCGCCGGCTACAATGAGCAGTTCTTC.

This clonotype was picked up a small number of times. The chain has TRBV7-9 and TRBJ1-5; unclear D gene. Trimming stripped 5 bases from V and 0 bases from J, with 8 bases between. Germline CDR1 is SEHNR and CDR2 is FQNEAQ (reference sequence). CDR3 length: 14 residues. This CDR3 reads CASSVETSNQPQHF. DNA of the CDR3: TGTGCCAGCAGCGTAGAGACTAGCAATCAGCCCCAGCATTTT. The whole variable domain, remainder taken from reference TRBV7-9 and TRBJ1-5, is DTGVSQNPRHKITKRGQNVTFRCDPISEHNRLYWYRQTLGQGPEFLTYFQNEAQLEKSRLLSDRFSAERPKGSFSTLEIQRTEQGDSAMYLCASSVETSNQPQHFGDGTRLSIL.

V gene TRBV7-9 combines with J gene TRBJ2-1; D is unclear. Per germline, CDR1 SEHNR and CDR2 FQNEAQ (reference sequence). V lost 2 bases and J lost 8, with 10 bases in between. The CDR3 spans 13 residues. This CDR3 is CASSLSGVDEQFF. In DNA form, the CDR3 reads TGTGCCAGCAGCTTATCAGGAGTCGATGAGCAGTTCTTC. The whole variable domain, filled in from reference TRBV7-9 and TRBJ2-1, reads DTGVSQNPRHKITKRGQNVTFRCDPISEHNRLYWYRQTLGQGPEFLTYFQNEAQLEKSRLLSDRFSAERPKGSFSTLEIQRTEQGDSAMYLCASSLSGVDEQFFGPGTRLTVL.